A selection of T cell receptor beta chains follows, all from one sample in a study of blood T cells in healthy people across ages. TCRdb re-derived calls from the 5' RACE reads in MiXCR, one entry per CDR3 protein. The sample gives approximately 1,000,000 distinct CDR3 sequences, 45% of which show up once; approximately 20% is in the top ten. Specimen: blood. These receptors all come from a woman aged 55 to 70 in good health. The CDR3 runs from the conserved cysteine through the conserved F or W. Each record gives: J gene, D gene, V gene, CDR3 length, clone size, CDR3 DNA, CDR3 protein. D genes are given only for firm matches. Clone size is given for some rows only: seen once, a few or many times, or a class if the clone is expanded.

>TRBJ1-5|TRBD1|TRBV20-1|18|.
TGCAGTGCTAGAGCTCCCGGTGCGAGACAGGGGTACAATCAGCCCCAGCATTTT
CSARAPGARQGYNQPQHF
>TRBJ1-6|TRBD1|TRBV12-3/TRBV12-4|14|many
TGTGCCAGCAGTCCGGGGACAGGAAATTCACCCCTCCACTTT
CASSPGTGNSPLHF
>TRBJ2-7|.|TRBV4-1|17|.
TGCGCCAGCAGCCAAAGGCGGTCGGCGGGGGCTGCATACGAGCAGTACTTC
CASSQRRSAGAAYEQYF
>TRBJ2-3|.|TRBV2|13|many
TGTGCCAGCAGTGAATGGAGCGCAGATACGCAGTATTTT
CASSEWSADTQYF
>TRBJ2-5|.|TRBV20-1|14|few
TGCAGTGCTAACCCCAGGGTAAAGGTAGAGACCCAGTACTTC
CSANPRVKVETQYF
>TRBJ2-7|TRBD2|TRBV20-1|21|once
TGCAGTGCTCTAAGGGTGGGGTTACTAGCGGGAGGAGCTGCCCTCTCCTACGAGCAGTACTTC
CSALRVGLLAGGAALSYEQYF
>TRBJ2-7|TRBD2|TRBV24-1|16|.
TGTGCCACCAGTGACGGGACTAGCGGAGCCTACTACGAGCAGTACTTC
CATSDGTSGAYYEQYF
>TRBJ2-3|.|TRBV4-1|14|.
TGCGCCAGCAGCCATGGAGGACTCACAGATACGCAGTATTTT
CASSHGGLTDTQYF
>TRBJ2-7|TRBD2|TRBV29-1|13|many
TGCAGCGTTACAGCGGGACCCCCTTACGAGCAGTACTTC
CSVTAGPPYEQYF
>TRBJ2-3|.|TRBV27|16|.
.
CASTSGRGRTLDTQYF
>TRBJ2-4|TRBD2|TRBV20-1|17|once
TGCAGTGCTAGCTATCTAGCGGGAGGGATTACCTACAATGAGCAGTACTTC
CSASYLAGGITYNEQYF
>TRBJ2-7|TRBD1|TRBV5-1|15|few
TGCGCCAGCAGCCTCGATACAGGGGTGTCCTACGAGCAGTACTTC
CASSLDTGVSYEQYF
>TRBJ2-1|TRBD2|TRBV20-1|19|.
TGCAGTGCTAGAGATTCCTCGGGACGGGAGGGCCTCCTTGGGAATGAGCAGTTCTTC
CSARDSSGREGLLGNEQFF
>TRBJ2-3|TRBD2|TRBV10-3|15|many
TGTGCCATCAGCGGGAGCGGGACTAGCACAGATACGCAGTATTTT
CAISGSGTSTDTQYF
>TRBJ2-1|.|TRBV6-5|15|many
TGTGCCAGCAGCCCTAGGATAGGGTCCTACAATGAGCAGTTCTTC
CASSPRIGSYNEQFF
>TRBJ2-1|TRBD2|TRBV10-2|13|.
TGCGCCAGCAGTAGCGGGAGGGACAATGAGCAGTTCTTC
CASSSGRDNEQFF
>TRBJ2-5|.|TRBV21-1|14|.
TGTGCCAGCAGCAAAAGGGGGCAGGAGGAGACCCAGTACTTC
CASSKRGQEETQYF
>TRBJ2-5|.|TRBV7-8|15|.
TGTGCCAGCAGCCCCACTTCGACAGTCGGGAAGACCCAGTACTTC
CASSPTSTVGKTQYF
>TRBJ2-1|TRBD1|TRBV6-1|16|.
TGTGCCAGCAGTGAGATGACAGGGGGCTTCTACAATGAGCAGTTCTTC
CASSEMTGGFYNEQFF
>TRBJ1-2|.|TRBV27|15|.
TGTGCCAGCAGTTTGTCGGGGCTCTTCAACTATGGCTACACCTTC
CASSLSGLFNYGYTF
>TRBJ2-7|.|TRBV2|12|.
TGTGCCAGCCAGGGGCCCTCCTACGAGCAGTACTTC
CASQGPSYEQYF
>TRBJ2-2|.|TRBV10-3|14|.
TGTGCCATCACGGGGGCCTCGAGCACCGGGGAGCTGTTTTTT
CAITGASSTGELFF
>TRBJ2-5|.|TRBV5-1|14|once
TGCGCCAGCAGCACGTGGGGGCAACAAGAGACCCAGTACTTC
CASSTWGQQETQYF
>TRBJ2-3|.|TRBV28|16|.
TGTGCCAGCAGGTCCCCCCCGGGAGTGGGGACAGATACGCAGTATTTT
CASRSPPGVGTDTQYF
>TRBJ2-7|.|TRBV29-1|13|.
TGCAGCGTTGTTACAGATAGCTCCTACGAGCAGTACTTC
CSVVTDSSYEQYF
>TRBJ2-1|TRBD1|TRBV20-1|14|.
TGCAGTGCCCCACGACCAGGGGGTTACAATGAGCAGTTCTTC
CSAPRPGGYNEQFF
>TRBJ2-5|TRBD2|TRBV29-1|15|once
TGCAGCGTTGCCCCGCCTAGCGGCTACCAAGAGACCCAGTACTTC
CSVAPPSGYQETQYF
>TRBJ1-2|.|TRBV7-3|15|.
TGTGCCAGCAGCTTTTTTGGAGGGGGACCTTATGGCTACACCTTC
CASSFFGGGPYGYTF
>TRBJ2-7|.|TRBV3-1|12|.
TGTGCCAGCAGCCGAATTAAATACGAGCAGTACTTC
CASSRIKYEQYF
>TRBJ2-1|.|TRBV7-3|15|many
TGTGCCAGCAGCTCAGCTAGCGACTCCTACAATGAGCAGTTCTTC
CASSSASDSYNEQFF
>TRBJ1-4|.|TRBV5-1|15|few
TGCGCCAGCAACTTACAGGGAACCCTCAATGAAAAACTGTTTTTT
CASNLQGTLNEKLFF
>TRBJ2-7|.|TRBV20-1|15|.
TGCAGTGCCAGCCAGGCGGGGGCAAGCGGCTACGAGCAGTACTTC
CSASQAGASGYEQYF
>TRBJ1-2|TRBD1|TRBV18|12|few
TGTGCCAGCCCCCGACAGGGCTATGGCTACACCTTC
CASPRQGYGYTF
>TRBJ1-5|.|TRBV28|15|.
TGTGCCAGCACCCTCGGGACAACCTACAATCAGCCCCAGCATTTT
CASTLGTTYNQPQHF
>TRBJ2-4|TRBD2|TRBV6-2/TRBV6-3|12|once
TGTGCCAGCAGTTACCCGACTAGCCGGCAGTACTTC
CASSYPTSRQYF
>TRBJ2-7|.|TRBV7-9|13|.
TGTGCCAGCAGCTCCCTGGCCCCCTACGAGCAGTACTTC
CASSSLAPYEQYF
>TRBJ2-5|.|TRBV5-1|13|few
TGCGCCAGCAAGAAAGCAGGGGGGAATGAGCAGTACTTC
CASKKAGGNEQYF
>TRBJ2-7|TRBD1|TRBV5-5|15|.
TGTGCCAGCAGCTTGGGACAGGGAATCCCCTACGAGCAGTACTTC
CASSLGQGIPYEQYF
>TRBJ2-4|TRBD2|TRBV11-2|14|few
TGTGCCAGCAGCTTAGGGGGACTACTCAACATTCAGTACTTC
CASSLGGLLNIQYF
>TRBJ2-5|.|TRBV5-1|14|few
TGCGCCAGCACTAGAACAGATTTCCAAGAGACCCAGTACTTC
CASTRTDFQETQYF
>TRBJ1-1|.|TRBV20-1|13|.
TGCAGTGCTCCGGACGGAGCAGACACTGAAGCTTTCTTT
CSAPDGADTEAFF
>TRBJ1-6|.|TRBV27|16|.
TGTGCCAGCAGTCTCACCCCCCAGGGAGGGAATTCACCCCTCCACTTT
CASSLTPQGGNSPLHF
>TRBJ2-5|TRBD1|TRBV5-1|15|.
TGCGCCAGCAGCTTGGCCGGGACAGGGACAGAGACCCAGTACTTC
CASSLAGTGTETQYF
>TRBJ2-3|.|TRBV6-5|16|.
TGTGCCAGCAGTTACTCGGTGCAAGGGGACACAGATACGCAGTATTTT
CASSYSVQGDTDTQYF
>TRBJ1-1|.|TRBV6-6|15|.
TGTGCCAGCAAGTCCGCTCAGGGGCTGAACACTGAAGCTTTCTTT
CASKSAQGLNTEAFF
>TRBJ2-7|TRBD2|TRBV5-1|15|.
TGCGCCAGCAGCCCAGAGACTAGCGGGAGCCACGAGCAGTACTTC
CASSPETSGSHEQYF
>TRBJ2-7|.|TRBV20-1|15|.
TGCAGTGCCAATCCGGGCCCAGAGTTGGGATACGAGCAGAACTTC
CSANPGPELGYEQNF
>TRBJ2-7|.|TRBV7-2|13|.
TGTGCCAGCAGCTCCCGGACCTACTACGAGCAGTACTTC
CASSSRTYYEQYF
>TRBJ2-7|.|TRBV5-1|15|.
TGCGCCAGCAGCTTGGCCCAGGGAAGAAACTACGAGCAGTACTTC
CASSLAQGRNYEQYF
>TRBJ2-7|TRBD1|TRBV15|15|.
TGTGCCACCTTAGTAGGACAGGAGTTTTACTACGAGCAGTACTTC
CATLVGQEFYYEQYF
>TRBJ2-1|.|TRBV18|12|.
TGTGCCAGCGCACCTCCAGGCAATGAGCAGTTCTTC
CASAPPGNEQFF
>TRBJ2-7|.|TRBV7-6|14|.
TGTGCCAGCAGCTTAGTTCCCGGGAGCGACGAGCAGTACTTC
CASSLVPGSDEQYF
>TRBJ2-7|TRBD1|TRBV29-1|12|.
TGCAACGTGACGACAGGGGGCTACGAGCAGTACTTC
CNVTTGGYEQYF
>TRBJ2-1|TRBD2|TRBV5-1|18|.
TGCGCCAGCAGCTTGCCAACCAACCGGGACTACCAGAACAATGAGCAGTTCTTC
CASSLPTNRDYQNNEQFF